This T cell receptor (beta chain) was sequenced for a study of T cell responses to AZD1222 COVID-19 vaccine. Measured with immunoSEQ multiplex PCR; TCRdb has only the in-frame clones, and not every one. The table includes 250,000 to 300,000 clones, about 94% detected once. The germline V gene encodes CDR1 MNHEY and CDR2 SVGAGI. V lost 8 bases and J 5 bases, leaving 13 bases between the germline ends. This CDR3 contains 13 residues. The chain carries TRBV6-5 and TRBJ1-5, with D possibly TRBD1 on 6 matching bases. The sample here was peripheral blood, taken 28 days after the second AZD1222 dose. This TCR came from an adult who received the AZD1222 COVID-19 vaccine. The CDR3 region has the DNA TGTGCCAGCCACCGGGACACATATCAGCCCCAGCATTTT. This codes for CASHRDTYQPQHF.